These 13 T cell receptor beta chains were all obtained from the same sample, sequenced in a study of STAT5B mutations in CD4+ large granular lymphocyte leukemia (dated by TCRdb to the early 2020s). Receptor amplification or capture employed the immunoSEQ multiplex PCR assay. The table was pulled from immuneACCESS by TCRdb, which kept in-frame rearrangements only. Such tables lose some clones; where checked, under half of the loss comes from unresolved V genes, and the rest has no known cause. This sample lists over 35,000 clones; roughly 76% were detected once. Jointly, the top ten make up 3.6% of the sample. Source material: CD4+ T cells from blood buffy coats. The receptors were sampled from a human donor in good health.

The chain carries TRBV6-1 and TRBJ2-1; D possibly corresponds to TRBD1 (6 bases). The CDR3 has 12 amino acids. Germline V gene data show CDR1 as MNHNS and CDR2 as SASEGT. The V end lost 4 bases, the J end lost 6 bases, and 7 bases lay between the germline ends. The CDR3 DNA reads TGTGCCAGCAGTGGGGACACCAATGAGCAGTTCTTC. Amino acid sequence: CASSGDTNEQFF.

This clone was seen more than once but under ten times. Here the CDR3 reads CAISESFGTEAFF. The CDR3 DNA sequence: TGTGCCATCAGTGAGTCGTTCGGAACTGAAGCTTTCTTT. The V gene is TRBV10-3, the J gene TRBJ1-1; D is unresolved. CDR1 and CDR2 (germline): ENHRY, SYGVKD. V dropped 0 bases and J dropped 5 bases, with 7 bases sitting between them. The CDR3 runs to 13 residues.

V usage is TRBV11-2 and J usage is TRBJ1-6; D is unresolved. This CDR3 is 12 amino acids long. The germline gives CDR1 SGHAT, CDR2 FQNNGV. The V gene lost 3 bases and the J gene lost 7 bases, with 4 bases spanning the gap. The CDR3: CASSLSNSPLHF. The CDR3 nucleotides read TGTGCCAGCAGCTTGAGCAATTCACCCCTCCACTTT.

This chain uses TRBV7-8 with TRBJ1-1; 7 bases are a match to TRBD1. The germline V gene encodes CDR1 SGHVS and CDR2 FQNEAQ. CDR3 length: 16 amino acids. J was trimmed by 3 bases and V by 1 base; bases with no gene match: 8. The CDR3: CASSLGRQGSHTEAFF. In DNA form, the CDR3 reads TGTGCCAGCAGCTTAGGCCGACAGGGCTCCCACACTGAAGCTTTCTTT.

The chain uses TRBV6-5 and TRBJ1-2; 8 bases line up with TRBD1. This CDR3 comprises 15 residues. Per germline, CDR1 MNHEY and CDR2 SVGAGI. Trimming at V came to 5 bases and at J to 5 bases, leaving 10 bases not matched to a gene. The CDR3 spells CASSVTRGQAYGYTF. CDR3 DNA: TGTGCCAGCAGTGTGACGAGGGGACAGGCATATGGCTACACCTTC.

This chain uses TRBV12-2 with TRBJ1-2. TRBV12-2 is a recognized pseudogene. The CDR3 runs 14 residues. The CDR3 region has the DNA TGTGCAAGTTCACAGGTGCGGGACAACTATGGCTACACCTTC. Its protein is CASSQVRDNYGYTF.

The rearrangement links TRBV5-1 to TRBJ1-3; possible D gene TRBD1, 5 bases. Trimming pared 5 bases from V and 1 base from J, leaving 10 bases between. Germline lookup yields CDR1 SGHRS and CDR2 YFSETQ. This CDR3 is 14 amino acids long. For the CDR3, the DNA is TGCGCCAGCAGTTCGGAGGGGTCTGGAAACACCATATATTTT. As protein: CASSSEGSGNTIYF.

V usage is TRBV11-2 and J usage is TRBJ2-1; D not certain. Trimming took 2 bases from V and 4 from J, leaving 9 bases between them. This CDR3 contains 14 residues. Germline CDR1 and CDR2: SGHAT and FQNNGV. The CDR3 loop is CASSLMQIYNEQFF. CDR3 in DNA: TGTGCCAGCAGCTTAATGCAGATTTACAATGAGCAGTTCTTC. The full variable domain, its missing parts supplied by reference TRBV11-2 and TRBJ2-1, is EAGVAQSPRYKIIEKRQSVAFWCNPISGHATLYWYQQILGQGPKLLIQFQNNGVVDDSQLPKDRFSAERLKGVDSTLKIQPAKLEDSAVYLCASSLMQIYNEQFFGPGTRLTVL.

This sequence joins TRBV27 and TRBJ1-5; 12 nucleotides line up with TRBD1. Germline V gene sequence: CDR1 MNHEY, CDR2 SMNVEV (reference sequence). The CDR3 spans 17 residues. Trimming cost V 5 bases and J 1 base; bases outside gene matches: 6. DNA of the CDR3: TGTGCCAGCAGTCCTGGGACAGGGGGCACGAGCAATCAGCCCCAGCATTTT. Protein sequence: CASSPGTGGTSNQPQHF.

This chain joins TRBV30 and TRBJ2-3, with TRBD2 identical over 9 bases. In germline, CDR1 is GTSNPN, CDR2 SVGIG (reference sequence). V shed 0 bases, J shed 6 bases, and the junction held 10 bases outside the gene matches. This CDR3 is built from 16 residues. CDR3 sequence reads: CAWSVFSGSSEDTQYF. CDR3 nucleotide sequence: TGTGCCTGGAGTGTATTTAGCGGGAGTTCGGAGGATACGCAGTATTTT.

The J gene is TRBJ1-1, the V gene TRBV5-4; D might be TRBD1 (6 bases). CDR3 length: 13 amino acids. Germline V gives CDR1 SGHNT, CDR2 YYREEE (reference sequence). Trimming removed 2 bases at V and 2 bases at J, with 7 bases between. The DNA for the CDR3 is TGTGCCAGCAGCTTAGGGGGAAACACTGAAGCTTTCTTT. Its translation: CASSLGGNTEAFF.

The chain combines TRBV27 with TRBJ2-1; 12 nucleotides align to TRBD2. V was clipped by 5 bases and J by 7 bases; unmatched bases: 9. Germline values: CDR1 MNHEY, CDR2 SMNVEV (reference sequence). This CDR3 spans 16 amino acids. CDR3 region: CASSNLAGGFTNEQFF. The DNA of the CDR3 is TGTGCCAGCAGTAACCTAGCGGGGGGGTTTACGAATGAGCAGTTCTTC.

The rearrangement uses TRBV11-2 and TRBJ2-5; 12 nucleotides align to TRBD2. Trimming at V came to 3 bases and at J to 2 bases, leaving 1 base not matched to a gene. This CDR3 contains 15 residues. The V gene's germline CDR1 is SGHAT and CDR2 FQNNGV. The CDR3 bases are TGTGCCAGCAGCTTGGGGACTAGCGGGCAAGAGACCCAGTACTTC. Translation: CASSLGTSGQETQYF. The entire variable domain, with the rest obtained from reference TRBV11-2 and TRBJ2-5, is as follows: EAGVAQSPRYKIIEKRQSVAFWCNPISGHATLYWYQQILGQGPKLLIQFQNNGVVDDSQLPKDRFSAERLKGVDSTLKIQPAKLEDSAVYLCASSLGTSGQETQYFGPGTRLLVL.